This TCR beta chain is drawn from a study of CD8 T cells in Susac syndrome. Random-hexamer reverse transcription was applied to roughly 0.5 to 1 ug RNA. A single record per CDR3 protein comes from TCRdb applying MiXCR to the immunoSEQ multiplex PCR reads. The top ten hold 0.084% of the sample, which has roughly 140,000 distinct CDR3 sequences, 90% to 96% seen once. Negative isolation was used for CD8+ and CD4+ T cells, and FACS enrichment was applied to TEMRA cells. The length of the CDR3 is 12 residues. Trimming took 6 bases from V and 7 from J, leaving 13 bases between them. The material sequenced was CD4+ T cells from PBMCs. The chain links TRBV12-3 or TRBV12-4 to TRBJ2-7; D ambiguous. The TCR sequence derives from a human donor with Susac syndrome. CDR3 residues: CASSRGLGEQYF. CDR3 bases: TGTGCCAGCAGCCGCGGTTTGGGGGAGCAGTACTTC.